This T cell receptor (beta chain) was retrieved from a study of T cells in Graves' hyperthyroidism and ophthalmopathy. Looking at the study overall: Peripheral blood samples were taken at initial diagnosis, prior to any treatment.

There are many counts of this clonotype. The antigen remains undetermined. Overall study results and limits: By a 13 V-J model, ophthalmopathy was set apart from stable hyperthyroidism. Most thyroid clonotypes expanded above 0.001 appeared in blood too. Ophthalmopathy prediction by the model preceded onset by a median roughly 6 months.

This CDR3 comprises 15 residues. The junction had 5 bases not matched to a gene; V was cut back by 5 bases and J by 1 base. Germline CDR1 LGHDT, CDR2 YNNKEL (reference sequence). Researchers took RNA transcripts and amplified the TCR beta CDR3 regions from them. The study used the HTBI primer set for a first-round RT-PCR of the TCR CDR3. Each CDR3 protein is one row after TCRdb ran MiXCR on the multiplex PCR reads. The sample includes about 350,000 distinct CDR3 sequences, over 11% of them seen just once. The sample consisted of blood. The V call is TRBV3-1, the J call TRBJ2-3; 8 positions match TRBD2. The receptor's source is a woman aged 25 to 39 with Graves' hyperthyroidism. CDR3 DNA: TGTGCCAGCAGCTGGACGGGGGGGGGCACAGATACGCAGTATTTT. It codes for CASSWTGGGTDTQYF.